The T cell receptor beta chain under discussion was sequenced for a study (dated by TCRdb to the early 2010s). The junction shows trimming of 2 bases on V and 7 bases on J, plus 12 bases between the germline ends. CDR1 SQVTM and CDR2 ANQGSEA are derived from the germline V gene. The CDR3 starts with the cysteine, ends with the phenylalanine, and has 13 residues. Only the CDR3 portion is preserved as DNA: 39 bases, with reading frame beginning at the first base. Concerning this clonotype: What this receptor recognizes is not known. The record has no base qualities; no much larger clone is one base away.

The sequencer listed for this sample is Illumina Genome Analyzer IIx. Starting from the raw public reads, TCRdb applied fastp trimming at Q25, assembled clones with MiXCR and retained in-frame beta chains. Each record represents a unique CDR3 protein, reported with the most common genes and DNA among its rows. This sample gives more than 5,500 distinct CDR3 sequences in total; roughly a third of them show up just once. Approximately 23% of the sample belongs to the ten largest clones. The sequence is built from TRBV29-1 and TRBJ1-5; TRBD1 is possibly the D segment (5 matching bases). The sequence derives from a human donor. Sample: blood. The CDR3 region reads CSVESGSGQPQHF. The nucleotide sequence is TGCAGCGTTGAATCAGGGTCGGGGCAGCCCCAGCATTTT.